The TCR beta chain described here comes from a study of blood T cells in healthy people across ages. Primed by a sample-barcoded 5' primer and a J-beta primer mix, a second PCR proceeded for about 6 to 12 cycles. TCRdb re-called the 5' RACE reads through MiXCR, storing one row per CDR3 protein. The sample lists about 970,000 distinct CDR3 sequences; 45% to 60% were seen once. CDR3 length: 12 amino acids. Germline CDR1 MDHEN, CDR2 SYDVKM. V shed 3 bases and J shed 7 bases, with 7 bases lying between them. The chain carries TRBV28 and TRBJ2-1; D remains unclear. The sample was blood. The clonotype comes from a woman aged 60 to 75 in good health. CDR3 sequence reads: CASSFMINEQFF. CDR3 nucleotide sequence: TGTGCCAGCAGTTTTATGATAAATGAGCAGTTCTTC.